This T cell receptor beta chain was obtained from a study of T cells after yellow fever vaccination. General study points: Abundant contaminating clonotypes from the bulk population could appear in FACS-sorted repertoires. Among primary-vaccination clones, most reappeared after the booster, at about 95% for CD4 and 85% to 90% for CD8.

For TCR, cDNA came from 5'RACE template switching, which added a universal primer site and UMIs. TCRdb called the 5' RACE reads again in MiXCR, with one record for every CDR3 protein. The sample consists of roughly 500,000 distinct CDR3 sequences, roughly a fifth of them appearing once. Trimming removed 6 bases from V and 2 bases from J, with 11 bases in between. Germline CDR1 SGHRS, CDR2 YFSETQ. This CDR3 comprises 13 residues. About this clonotype itself: The antigen is unknown.

This TCR came from a man aged 25-40 years who received the YFV17D yellow fever vaccine. The V gene is TRBV5-1, the J gene TRBJ1-2; D is ambiguous. Sequencing was performed on PBMCs, taken 15 days after the yellow fever booster vaccination. CDR3 DNA: TGCGCCAGCAAGCAGGATCAAAACTATGGCTACACCTTC. Translated: CASKQDQNYGYTF.